Shown below are 24 T cell receptor beta chains from a single sample sequenced in a study of T cell clones after liver transplantation. Profiling relied on immunoSEQ multiplex PCR, and the TCRdb table lists in-frame clones only, not all of them. This sample yields 55,000 to 80,000 clones, of which about nine tenths are seen a single time; approximately 2.5% belongs to the top ten. The sequenced sample was CD4+ T cells from blood, obtained before liver transplant. The receptor source for this set is a human donor who received a liver transplant.

The genes are TRBV9 and TRBJ2-3, with D perhaps matching TRBD1 (5 bases). CDR1 and CDR2 (germline): SGDLS, YYNGEE. V was pared by 2 bases and J by 3 bases, with 7 bases between. This CDR3 has 13 residues. The CDR3 sequence is CASSVRVTDTQYF. Written as DNA, the CDR3 is TGTGCCAGCAGCGTCAGGGTAACAGATACGCAGTATTTT.

The chain uses TRBV4-1 and TRBJ2-1; the D gene is possibly TRBD2 (5 bases). Germline values: CDR1 MGHRA, CDR2 YSYEKL. With 3 bases removed from V and 0 bases from J, the gap between germline ends came to 12 bases. The CDR3 is 16 amino acids. CDR3 amino acids: CASSHPGKSSYNEQFF. DNA for the CDR3: TGCGCCAGCAGCCACCCGGGGAAAAGCTCCTACAATGAGCAGTTCTTC.

The rearrangement uses TRBV28 and TRBJ2-2, with 15 positions matching TRBD2. Germline V gives CDR1 MDHEN, CDR2 SYDVKM. Trimming removed 6 bases from V and 7 bases from J; junction bases left unmatched: 9. The CDR3 has 17 amino acids. CDR3 protein: CASSPPGLAGGNGELFF. In nucleotides, the CDR3 is TGTGCCAGCAGCCCCCCTGGACTAGCGGGAGGGAACGGGGAGCTGTTTTTT.

This chain uses TRBV6-7 with TRBJ2-1; 7 positions match TRBD1. TRBV6-7 is known as an ORF, though its function is uncertain. CDR3 length: 16 amino acids. After removal of 10 bases from V and 8 bases from J, the junction contained 20 bases not matched to a gene. CDR3 DNA sequence: TGTGCCACCGCCGACAGGGCCCGGATTCCAAGGGATGAGCAGTTCTTC. Protein: CATADRARIPRDEQFF.

This sequence joins TRBV30 and TRBJ2-3; 8 positions agree with TRBD2. The CDR3 runs to 15 residues. The germline V gene has CDR1 GTSNPN and CDR2 SVGIG (reference sequence). V dropped 0 bases and J dropped 4; count of bases not matched to a gene: 6. The CDR3 protein is CAWSVYGRASDTQYF. In nucleotides, the CDR3 is TGTGCCTGGAGTGTATACGGGAGGGCCTCAGATACGCAGTATTTT. Using reference TRBV30 and TRBJ2-3 for the parts outside the CDR3, the full variable domain is SQTIHQWPATLVQPVGSPLSLECTVEGTSNPNLYWYRQAAGRGLQLLFYSVGIGQISSEVPQNLSASRPQDRQFILSSKKLLLSDSGFYLCAWSVYGRASDTQYFGPGTRLTVL.

J is TRBJ1-1 and V is TRBV6-1, with D maybe TRBD1 (5 bases). Between the trimmed V and J ends, which lost 7 bases and 0 bases, there was a span of 15 bases. Germline lookup yields CDR1 MNHNS and CDR2 SASEGT. The CDR3 runs 15 residues. This CDR3 is CASMPGLLMNTEAFF. CDR3 nucleotides: TGTGCCAGCATGCCGGGACTCCTTATGAACACTGAAGCTTTCTTT.

V gene TRBV29-1 combines with J gene TRBJ2-5, with 11 bases aligning to TRBD1. Germline CDR1 and CDR2: SQVTM and ANQGSEA. The CDR3 totals 12 residues. J gave up 5 bases and V 6 bases, and 2 bases lay outside the gene matches. CDR3 in amino acids: CSVGQGAETQYF. CDR3 DNA sequence: TGCAGCGTAGGACAGGGGGCCGAGACCCAGTACTTC.

The rearrangement joins TRBV7-3 to TRBJ2-1, with 9 bases lining up with TRBD1. The germline CDR1 and CDR2 sequences are SGHTA and FQGTGA. V shed 5 bases and J 0 bases; nucleotides not matched to a gene: 11. The CDR3 has 18 amino acids. The CDR3 region has the DNA TGTGCCAGCAGCCCAAAGTCGACAGGGGGGATCTCCTACAATGAGCAGTTCTTC. This gives the protein CASSPKSTGGISYNEQFF.

This sequence joins TRBV29-1 and TRBJ1-3, with TRBD1 as a possible D gene (5 bases). Trimming cost V 7 bases and J 9 bases, with 19 bases left between them. The CDR3 consists of 13 residues. Germline CDR1 reads SQVTM; CDR2 reads ANQGSEA. CDR3 bases: TGCAGCGCCATTTCGCAGGGAAGTGGCACCATATATTTT. Amino acid sequence: CSAISQGSGTIYF.

The chain recombines TRBV7-9 with TRBJ2-3; D is possibly TRBD2 (5 bases). This CDR3 has 15 amino acids. Trimming shortened V by 4 bases and J by 6 bases, and 17 bases separated the two germline ends. Looked up from germline, CDR1 is SEHNR and CDR2 is FQNEAQ (reference sequence). CDR3 sequence (DNA): TGTGCCAGCAGCTCCGATCTCCCCTCGGGGGATACGCAGTATTTT. It encodes CASSSDLPSGDTQYF.

The chain joins TRBV5-1 to TRBJ2-5, with 8 bases aligning to TRBD1. After removal of 4 bases from V and 3 bases from J, the junction contained 8 bases not matched to a gene. The CDR3 runs to 15 residues. Looked up from germline, CDR1 is SGHRS and CDR2 is YFSETQ. CDR3 sequence (DNA): TGCGCCAGCAGCGGAGGACAGGGTAATGAAGAGACCCAGTACTTC. This codes for CASSGGQGNEETQYF.

The chain couples TRBV7-2 to TRBJ2-2, with D possibly being TRBD1 (6 bases). Deletions cut 5 bases from V and 2 bases from J, with 12 bases between. Per germline, CDR1 SGHTA and CDR2 FQGNSA. This CDR3 has 15 residues. The CDR3 DNA reads as TGTGCCAGCAGCCTTATGGACAGAAACACCGGGGAGCTGTTTTTT. It codes for CASSLMDRNTGELFF.

The rearrangement uses TRBV5-4 and TRBJ1-1, with no clear D. Germline V gene data show CDR1 as SGHNT and CDR2 as YYREEE (reference sequence). The CDR3 contains 14 residues. V was pared by 0 bases and J by 1 base, with 7 bases between. As DNA, the CDR3 is TGTGCCAGCAGCTTGGCGGCAGCGAACACTGAAGCTTTCTTT. This codes for CASSLAAANTEAFF.

The chain combines TRBV7-9 with TRBJ2-1; 9 nucleotides match TRBD2. The CDR3 extends over 16 amino acids. The junction had 11 bases not matched to a gene; V was cut back by 2 bases and J by 9 bases. CDR1 and CDR2 (germline): SEHNR, FQNEAQ (reference sequence). CDR3 nucleotides: TGTGCCAGCAGCTTATACGGGCGGGAGGGCCTTATTGAGCAGTTCTTC. This sequence encodes CASSLYGREGLIEQFF. The entire variable domain, with the rest obtained from reference TRBV7-9 and TRBJ2-1, is as follows: DTGVSQNPRHKITKRGQNVTFRCDPISEHNRLYWYRQTLGQGPEFLTYFQNEAQLEKSRLLSDRFSAERPKGSFSTLEIQRTEQGDSAMYLCASSLYGREGLIEQFFGPGTRLTVL.

This chain links TRBV5-1 with TRBJ2-3; TRBD1 aligns across 9 bases. The J segment lost 5 bases and the V segment lost 4 bases, leaving 5 bases of the junction unmatched. This CDR3 comprises 14 residues. Germline loops: CDR1 SGHRS, CDR2 YFSETQ. The CDR3 coding sequence is TGCGCCAGCAGCATCGGGACAGGGATAGATACGCAGTATTTT. This gives the protein CASSIGTGIDTQYF.

The chain joins TRBV11-2 to TRBJ2-3; D might be TRBD1 (6 bases). This CDR3 comprises 18 residues. The V end was cut by 5 bases, the J end by 1 base, with 22 bases between. CDR1 SGHAT and CDR2 FQNNGV come from the germline V gene. The CDR3 protein is CASSHYNRVSPRTDTQYF. The CDR3 DNA sequence: TGTGCCAGCAGCCATTATAACAGGGTATCTCCCCGCACAGATACGCAGTATTTT.

The genes are TRBV4-2 and TRBJ2-3; 8 nucleotides line up with TRBD2. The V segment lost 10 bases and the J segment 5 bases; nucleotides outside the gene matches: 8. In germline, CDR1 is LGHNA, CDR2 YNFKEQ. The CDR3 contains 13 residues. The CDR3 coding sequence is TGTGCCACCATAGCGGGACAAGGAGATACGCAGTATTTT. It translates to CATIAGQGDTQYF.

V gene TRBV10-2 combines with J gene TRBJ1-1, with TRBD1 matching over 7 bases. Germline-derived CDR1 and CDR2 are WSHSY and SAAADI. The V gene end was trimmed by 5 bases and the J gene end by 4 bases; junction bases not matched to a gene: 4. CDR3 length: 13 amino acids. In DNA, the CDR3 is TGCGCCAGCAGTTGGGACAGTTCCACTGAAGCTTTCTTT. It is translated as CASSWDSSTEAFF.

The rearrangement joins TRBV30 to TRBJ1-5; D remains ambiguous. Germline CDR1 and CDR2: GTSNPN and SVGIG (reference sequence). This CDR3 contains 14 residues. The V end lost 1 base, the J end lost 6 bases, and 13 bases lay between the germline ends. CDR3 DNA sequence: TGTGCCTGGAGTGCGACGACCATGCGTCAGCCCCAGCATTTT. Its translation: CAWSATTMRQPQHF.

This clone came up once. The V and J genes are TRBV6-1 and TRBJ2-5, with 7 bases matching TRBD1. CDR1 is MNHNS, CDR2 SASEGT, per germline. This CDR3 contains 14 residues. The V gene end was trimmed by 10 bases and the J gene end by 2 bases; junction bases not matched to a gene: 10. DNA for the CDR3: TGTGCCACCTCACGAGACAGGGTTCAAGAGACCCAGTACTTC. It translates to CATSRDRVQETQYF.

The V gene is TRBV5-5, the J gene TRBJ2-6; 7 positions match TRBD1. The CDR3 runs 15 residues. CDR1 is SGHKS, CDR2 YYEKEE, per germline (reference sequence). The J segment lost 3 bases and the V segment lost 7 bases, leaving 7 bases of the junction unmatched. The CDR3 loop reads CASAPRDSGANVLTF. The CDR3 coding sequence is TGTGCCAGCGCCCCACGGGACAGTGGGGCCAACGTCCTGACTTTC.

The CDR3 loop reads CASSDPHRGSEKLFF. The CDR3 bases are TGTGCCAGCAGTGATCCCCACAGGGGGAGCGAAAAACTGTTTTTT. This chain connects TRBV25-1 to TRBJ1-4; 8 positions agree with TRBD1. Per the germline V gene, CDR1 is MGHDK and CDR2 is SYGVNS. The CDR3 runs to 15 residues. V was pared by 3 bases and J by 8 bases, with 8 bases of the junction left unmatched.

The chain uses TRBV9 and TRBJ2-1, with TRBD2 identical over 9 bases. The germline V gene encodes CDR1 SGDLS and CDR2 YYNGEE. The CDR3 is 16 amino acids. V was clipped by 4 bases and J by 4 bases; unmatched bases: 9. The DNA for the CDR3 is TGTGCCAGCAGCTACAGCGGGAGGAACAAGTACAATGAGCAGTTCTTC. Translated, it gives CASSYSGRNKYNEQFF. The full variable domain, with the rest looked up from reference TRBV9 and TRBJ2-1, is DSGVTQTPKHLITATGQRVTLRCSPRSGDLSVYWYQQSLDQGLQFLIQYYNGEERAKGNILERFSAQQFPDLHSELNLSSLELGDSALYFCASSYSGRNKYNEQFFGPGTRLTVL.

The rearrangement uses TRBV21-1 and TRBJ2-6. TRBV21-1 constitutes a pseudogene. This CDR3 region has 13 residues. The CDR3 sequence is CASSNGSLCVLTF. The CDR3 DNA reads as TGTGCCAGCAGCAACGGAAGCCTCTGCGTCCTGACTTTC.